A selection of T cell receptor beta chains follows, all from one sample in a study of naive and memory T cell subsets. TCRdb independently ran MiXCR on the UMI-ligation and nested PCR reads; one entry per CDR3 protein. In the table there are about 90,000 distinct CDR3 sequences, roughly 7% of which are singletons. Material: central memory CD4+ T cells from blood. All receptors come from a human donor in good health. CDR3s include the opening cysteine and the closing phenylalanine or tryptophan. A D gene is named only where the DNA matches it firmly. Rows give clone size only sometimes, using once, few, many, or a class for an expanded clone.

D gene: TRBD1; J gene: TRBJ1-6; V gene: TRBV27; clone size: many; CDR3 DNA: TGTGCCAGCAGTTTATCGCGGGCAGGGGGTTCACCCCTCCACTTT; CDR3 protein: CASSLSRAGGSPLHF
D gene: NA; J gene: TRBJ1-1; V gene: TRBV30; clone size: few; CDR3 DNA: TGTGCCTGGAGTGTGGGGTACACTGAAGCTTTCTTT; CDR3 protein: CAWSVGYTEAFF
D gene: NA; J gene: TRBJ1-6; V gene: TRBV27; clone size: many; CDR3 DNA: TGTGCCAGCAGTTACCGGGATTCCAATTCACCCCTCCACTTT; CDR3 protein: CASSYRDSNSPLHF
D gene: NA; J gene: TRBJ1-6; V gene: TRBV7-2; clone size: few; CDR3 DNA: TGTGCCAGCAGCAACCTAAGGACAGCTGGATCCTCACCCCTCCACTTT; CDR3 protein: CASSNLRTAGSSPLHF
D gene: NA; J gene: TRBJ1-5; V gene: TRBV12-3/TRBV12-4; clone size: NA; CDR3 DNA: TGTGCCAGCAGTTTAGGTGCCAGAAATCAGCCCCAGCATTTT; CDR3 protein: CASSLGARNQPQHF
D gene: NA; J gene: TRBJ2-5; V gene: TRBV6-5; clone size: few; CDR3 DNA: TGTGCCAGCAGTTACCCAGAAAGAGAGACCCAGTACTTC; CDR3 protein: CASSYPERETQYF
D gene: NA; J gene: TRBJ2-7; V gene: TRBV20-1; clone size: few; CDR3 DNA: TGCAGTGCCAGAAGTGGATACGAGCAGTACTTC; CDR3 protein: CSARSGYEQYF
D gene: TRBD2; J gene: TRBJ2-1; V gene: TRBV4-3; clone size: NA; CDR3 DNA: TGCGCCAGCAGCGCCACTAGCGGCTCCTACAATGAGCAGTTCTTC; CDR3 protein: CASSATSGSYNEQFF
D gene: NA; J gene: TRBJ1-6; V gene: TRBV13; clone size: many; CDR3 DNA: TGTGCCAGCAGCTTAGGCCGCTTGGGGAGCTCCTATAATTCACCCCTCCACTTT; CDR3 protein: CASSLGRLGSSYNSPLHF
D gene: TRBD2; J gene: TRBJ2-1; V gene: TRBV5-4; clone size: NA; CDR3 DNA: TGTGCCAGCAGGGCGGGACTAGCGGTGAACAATGAGCAGTTCTTC; CDR3 protein: CASRAGLAVNNEQFF
D gene: TRBD2; J gene: TRBJ2-1; V gene: TRBV5-4; clone size: many; CDR3 DNA: TGTGCCAGCAGCTTTAGCGGGTCTTACAATGAGCAGTTCTTC; CDR3 protein: CASSFSGSYNEQFF
D gene: TRBD2; J gene: TRBJ2-7; V gene: TRBV30; clone size: many; CDR3 DNA: TGTGCCGGAGGGAGGGACTCCTACGAGCAGTACTTC; CDR3 protein: CAGGRDSYEQYF
D gene: NA; J gene: TRBJ2-7; V gene: TRBV28; clone size: few; CDR3 DNA: TGTGCCAGCAGTTCGCCCGACAGCCACGAGCAGTACTTC; CDR3 protein: CASSSPDSHEQYF
D gene: NA; J gene: TRBJ2-2; V gene: TRBV11-3; clone size: many; CDR3 DNA: TGTGCCAGCAAGGGACAAACGAACACCGGGGAGCTGTTTTTT; CDR3 protein: CASKGQTNTGELFF
D gene: NA; J gene: TRBJ2-4; V gene: TRBV20-1; clone size: NA; CDR3 DNA: TGCAGTGCTAGTACCGCCGGCGGGGTTTTAGCCAAAAACATTCAGTACTTC; CDR3 protein: CSASTAGGVLAKNIQYF
D gene: NA; J gene: TRBJ1-5; V gene: TRBV28; clone size: medium-sized; CDR3 DNA: TGTGCCAGCAGCTCGGACCCCAATCAGCCCCAGCATTTT; CDR3 protein: CASSSDPNQPQHF
D gene: NA; J gene: TRBJ2-7; V gene: TRBV2; clone size: few; CDR3 DNA: TGTGCCAGCAAAGAGGCAGCCGGGGTCTACGAGCAGTACTTC; CDR3 protein: CASKEAAGVYEQYF
D gene: TRBD2; J gene: TRBJ2-7; V gene: TRBV13; clone size: many; CDR3 DNA: TGTGCCAGCAGCTTCAGACTAGCGGGAGCCTACGAGCAGTACTTC; CDR3 protein: CASSFRLAGAYEQYF
D gene: TRBD1; J gene: TRBJ1-1; V gene: TRBV27; clone size: many; CDR3 DNA: TGTGCCAGCAGTTCCCTCCGGGACAGCACCCATCACGGTGAAGCTTTCTTT; CDR3 protein: CASSSLRDSTHHGEAFF
D gene: TRBD2; J gene: TRBJ2-7; V gene: TRBV7-2; clone size: many; CDR3 DNA: TGTGCCAGCAGCTTAGGCTTCGACGGGAGGGCCCCCGAGCAGTACTTC; CDR3 protein: CASSLGFDGRAPEQYF
D gene: NA; J gene: TRBJ2-1; V gene: TRBV12-3/TRBV12-4; clone size: NA; CDR3 DNA: TGTGCCAGCAGTTTGGACTCCCACAGTGGCAATGAGCAGTTCTTC; CDR3 protein: CASSLDSHSGNEQFF
D gene: TRBD2; J gene: TRBJ2-1; V gene: TRBV29-1; clone size: many; CDR3 DNA: TGCAGCGGCCCCGGGAGGGCGGGCGAGCAGTTCTTC; CDR3 protein: CSGPGRAGEQFF
D gene: NA; J gene: TRBJ1-2; V gene: TRBV5-1; clone size: many; CDR3 DNA: TGCGCCAGCAGATTGGAGATTGATCGTGGCTACACCTTC; CDR3 protein: CASRLEIDRGYTF
D gene: TRBD1; J gene: TRBJ1-5; V gene: TRBV12-3/TRBV12-4; clone size: many; CDR3 DNA: TGTGCCAGCAGCCCTCCCGGACAGGGTCCTCAGCCCCAGCATTTT; CDR3 protein: CASSPPGQGPQPQHF
D gene: NA; J gene: TRBJ2-5; V gene: TRBV10-2; clone size: NA; CDR3 DNA: TGCGCCAGCAGTAGGAGTGTTCAAGAGACCCAGTACTTC; CDR3 protein: CASSRSVQETQYF
D gene: TRBD1; J gene: TRBJ1-1; V gene: TRBV28; clone size: NA; CDR3 DNA: TGTGCCAGCCTACAGGGGGCGGTCGCTGAAGCTTTCTTT; CDR3 protein: CASLQGAVAEAFF
D gene: NA; J gene: TRBJ1-2; V gene: TRBV5-1; clone size: few; CDR3 DNA: TGCGCCAGCAGTTTCGACGGGAATTCCCCGATAGGGAACTATGGCTACACCTTC; CDR3 protein: CASSFDGNSPIGNYGYTF